The 6 T cell receptor beta chains below were found in one sample sequenced in a study of shared clonotypes between healthy human individuals. Here immunoSEQ multiplex PCR was the method, and the copy in TCRdb shows in-frame clones only, minus some. The top ten clones hold over 0.12% of a sample with millions of clones, around 90% of them seen once. The sequenced material came from naive CD4+ T cells sorted from blood. Subset meaning: CD45RA+ positively selected. The receptor set was obtained from a man aged 18 to 30 in good health.

This clone was seen only once. The rearrangement uses TRBV7-2 and TRBJ1-2, with TRBD1 identical over 10 bases. CDR1 is SGHTA, CDR2 FQGNSA, per germline. After removal of 8 bases from V and 8 bases from J, the junction contained 5 bases not matched to a gene. This CDR3 region has 12 residues. The CDR3, as DNA: TGTGCCAGCTCGACAGGGGGCAGGGGCTACACCTTC. Translation: CASSTGGRGYTF. The full variable domain, rest sourced from reference TRBV7-2 and TRBJ1-2, is GAGVSQSPSNKVTEKGKDVELRCDPISGHTALYWYRQSLGQGLEFLIYFQGNSAPDKSGLPSDRFSAERTGGSVSTLTIQRTQQEDSAVYLCASSTGGRGYTFGSGTRLTVV.

This chain uses TRBV6-1 with TRBJ2-7; the D gene is possibly TRBD2 (5 bases). V was trimmed by 4 bases and J by 6 bases, leaving 19 bases between them. Germline CDR1 MNHNS, CDR2 SASEGT. The CDR3 contains 15 residues. The CDR3 region has the DNA TGTGCCAGCAGTGGTTGGAGTGGACTTCAGAGCGAGCAGTACTTC. Protein: CASSGWSGLQSEQYF.

This sequence joins TRBV28 and TRBJ2-3, with D possibly matching TRBD1 (6 bases). The V end was cut by 1 base, the J end by 0 bases, with 14 bases between. CDR3 length: 17 residues. Germline values: CDR1 MDHEN, CDR2 SYDVKM. The CDR3 loop reads CASSLSGQITSTDTQYF. CDR3 DNA: TGTGCCAGCAGTTTATCCGGACAGATTACTAGCACAGATACGCAGTATTTT.

The CDR3 coding sequence is TGCGCCAGCAGCTTGACGGGAGCGGCCTACGAGCAGTACTTC. As protein: CASSLTGAAYEQYF. The chain has TRBV5-1 and TRBJ2-7; tentatively, D is TRBD2 (6 bases). In germline, CDR1 is SGHRS, CDR2 YFSETQ. The V end was cut by 1 base, the J end by 2 bases, with 10 bases between. The CDR3 runs to 14 residues.

The V gene is TRBV30, the J gene TRBJ2-3; 9 positions match TRBD2. The V and J ends lost 5 bases and 0 bases, in that order; junction bases with no gene match: 9. Germline V gene sequence: CDR1 GTSNPN, CDR2 SVGIG (reference sequence). The CDR3 loop spans 16 amino acids. For the CDR3, the DNA is TGTGCCTGGGGAAGCGGGGGGTCCTCTAGCACAGATACGCAGTATTTT. Its translation is CAWGSGGSSSTDTQYF. Full variable domain (missing parts from reference TRBV30 and TRBJ2-3): SQTIHQWPATLVQPVGSPLSLECTVEGTSNPNLYWYRQAAGRGLQLLFYSVGIGQISSEVPQNLSASRPQDRQFILSSKKLLLSDSGFYLCAWGSGGSSSTDTQYFGPGTRLTVL.

The V call is TRBV5-1, the J call TRBJ2-5, with 11 bases aligning to TRBD2. J was trimmed by 5 bases and V by 4 bases; bases with no gene match: 4. Germline-derived CDR1 and CDR2 are SGHRS and YFSETQ. The CDR3 spans 14 residues. CDR3 in amino acids: CASSPSGGRETQYF. DNA of the CDR3: TGCGCCAGCAGCCCTAGCGGGGGGCGGGAGACCCAGTACTTC.